These T cell receptor beta chains were read from a single sample in a study of a mutant IDH1 vaccine in newly diagnosed glioma. Libraries were prepared by immunoSEQ multiplex PCR; TCRdb keeps only in-frame clonotypes and omits some of them. This sample yields around 60,000 clones, of which around 84% are seen a single time; 3.5% to 5% belongs to the top ten. These receptors' targets are unknown. The sample consisted of PBMCs, taken from a glioma patient whose treatment included an IDH1 peptide vaccine. The receptor source for this set is a man aged 30 to 45 with glioma. CDR3s include the opening cysteine and the closing phenylalanine or tryptophan. The D gene is left open where the match is weak. Not all rows give a size; the values are once, few, many and, for expanded clones, a class.

J | V | D | size | CDR3 | DNA
TRBJ1-6 | TRBV13 | NA | NA | CASSLEGTRVF | TGTGCCAGCAGCTTAGAAGGGACTCGCGTCTTT
TRBJ1-5 | TRBV5-6 | NA | NA | CASSSGLSSNQPQHF | TGTGCCAGCAGCTCAGGGTTAAGTAGCAATCAGCCCCAGCATTTT
TRBJ1-4 | TRBV11-2 | NA | NA | CASRSEKNEKLFF | TGTGCCAGTCGCTCCGAAAAGAATGAAAAACTGTTTTTT
TRBJ2-6 | TRBV6-5 | NA | NA | CASASWSSGANVLTF | TGTGCCAGCGCCTCGTGGTCCTCTGGGGCCAACGTCCTGACTTTC
TRBJ1-5 | TRBV7-9 | NA | NA | CASSFRDNQPQHF | TGTGCCAGCAGCTTCAGGGACAATCAGCCCCAGCATTTT
TRBJ2-2 | TRBV28 | NA | NA | CASSRDVGAGELFF | TGTGCCAGCAGCCGGGACGTCGGGGCCGGGGAGCTGTTTTTT
TRBJ2-7 | TRBV6-5 | NA | once | CASSYSSVYEQYF | TGTGCCAGCAGTTACTCTTCCGTCTACGAGCAGTACTTC
TRBJ1-3 | TRBV5-1 | NA | NA | CASSPGRMGSGNTIYF | TGCGCCAGCAGCCCTGGCCGGATGGGCTCTGGAAACACCATATATTTT
TRBJ2-7 | TRBV25-1 | NA | NA | CASSEYEQYF | TGTGCCAGCAGTGAGTACGAGCAGTACTTC
TRBJ2-1 | TRBV15 | NA | NA | CATSRDPGLHAASRANEQFF | TGTGCCACCAGCAGAGACCCCGGACTTCATGCGGCTTCAAGGGCTAATGAGCAGTTCTTC
TRBJ1-1 | TRBV9 | NA | NA | CASTGLSTEAFF | TGTGCCAGCACCGGGCTCAGCACTGAAGCTTTCTTT
TRBJ2-1 | TRBV5-1 | NA | NA | CASSRLMVRRGPNYNEQFF | TGCGCCAGCAGCCGCTTGATGGTCCGCCGGGGGCCTAACTACAATGAGCAGTTCTTC
TRBJ1-2 | TRBV28 | TRBD1 | NA | CASSLGTGGIYGYTF | TGTGCCAGCAGTCTTGGGACAGGGGGCATCTATGGCTACACCTTC
TRBJ1-2 | TRBV29-1 | NA | NA | CSVRPTPALGKAGYGYTF | TGCAGCGTTCGTCCTACACCGGCTTTAGGCAAAGCAGGCTATGGCTACACCTTC
TRBJ1-2 | TRBV7-9 | TRBD1 | NA | CASSQSTGGIFGYTF | TGTGCCAGCAGTCAATCTACAGGGGGAATTTTTGGCTACACCTTC
TRBJ1-2 | TRBV28 | NA | NA | CASRTAEQGFYGYTF | TGTGCCAGCAGAACTGCGGAACAGGGCTTCTATGGCTACACCTTC
TRBJ2-3 | TRBV18 | NA | NA | CASSPRVSGNTDTQYF | TGTGCCAGCTCACCCCGGGTATCAGGGAACACAGATACGCAGTATTTT
TRBJ1-5 | TRBV2 | NA | few | CASSAYSNQPQHF | TGTGCCAGCAGCGCTTATAGCAATCAGCCCCAGCATTTT
TRBJ1-1 | TRBV29-1 | NA | NA | CSVPRQPQNTEAFF | TGCAGCGTACCGCGACAGCCTCAGAACACTGAAGCTTTCTTT
TRBJ2-3 | TRBV9 | NA | NA | CASSAGTAGDTQYF | TGTGCCAGCAGCGCCGGGACAGCGGGAGATACGCAGTATTTT
TRBJ1-2 | TRBV7-8 | NA | once | CASSLAQGGYTF | TGTGCCAGCAGCTTAGCGCAGGGGGGCTACACCTTC
TRBJ1-6 | TRBV6-5 | TRBD1 | once | CASSRQGVNSPLHF | TGTGCCAGCAGTCGACAGGGGGTAAATTCACCCCTCCACTTT
TRBJ1-6 | TRBV9 | NA | NA | CASSRLRGTDNSPLHF | TGTGCCAGCAGCCGGCTTCGTGGGACTGATAATTCACCCCTCCACTTT
TRBJ2-7 | TRBV5-5 | NA | medium-sized | CASSFWVGGDEQYF | TGTGCCAGCAGCTTCTGGGTGGGGGGCGACGAGCAGTACTTC
TRBJ2-3 | TRBV27 | NA | NA | CASIHLTPDTQYF | TGTGCCAGCATCCATCTGACCCCAGATACGCAGTATTTT
TRBJ1-2 | TRBV6-1 | NA | NA | CAMVPGYGYTF | TGTGCCATGGTCCCGGGCTATGGCTACACCTTC
TRBJ2-1 | TRBV19 | NA | NA | CASRVLDSYDEQFF | TGTGCCAGTAGGGTCTTAGATTCCTATGATGAGCAGTTCTTC
TRBJ1-1 | TRBV7-2 | NA | NA | CASSLGTLFMGEAFF | TGTGCCAGCAGCTTAGGAACGCTTTTTATGGGTGAAGCTTTCTTT
TRBJ1-2 | TRBV6-1 | NA | NA | CASTATTGPYGYTF | TGTGCCAGCACCGCTACGACAGGACCTTATGGCTACACCTTC
TRBJ1-2 | TRBV18 | NA | NA | CASSPQRDFRPNYGYTF | TGTGCCAGCTCACCACAGAGGGACTTCCGCCCAAACTATGGCTACACCTTC
TRBJ1-5 | TRBV6-1 | NA | NA | CASSEEGGATQPQHF | TGTGCCAGCAGTGAAGAAGGGGGGGCGACTCAGCCCCAGCATTTT
TRBJ2-7 | TRBV5-8 | NA | once | CASTLYRDNIHEQYF | TGTGCCAGCACGCTTTACCGGGACAACATCCACGAGCAGTACTTC
TRBJ1-5 | TRBV10-3 | NA | NA | CAISESSNQPQHF | TGTGCCATCAGTGAGTCGTCCAATCAGCCCCAGCATTTT
TRBJ2-7 | TRBV27 | NA | NA | CASSQGPLEQYF | TGTGCCAGCAGCCAGGGGCCCCTCGAGCAGTACTTC
TRBJ2-7 | TRBV4-1 | TRBD2 | NA | CASSQPTSGRYEQYF | TGCGCCAGCAGCCAACCGACTAGCGGGAGATACGAGCAGTACTTC
TRBJ1-2 | TRBV5-1 | NA | NA | CASSFGDTYGYTF | TGCGCCAGCAGCTTTGGGGATACCTATGGCTACACCTTC
TRBJ2-2 | TRBV10-3 | NA | NA | CAISEYGFTGELFF | TGTGCCATCAGTGAATACGGATTCACCGGGGAGCTGTTTTTT
TRBJ1-1 | TRBV5-6 | NA | NA | CASSFGGLAFF | TGTGCCAGCAGCTTTGGGGGTCTGGCTTTCTTT
TRBJ1-5 | TRBV19 | TRBD1 | NA | CASSIVGTGGLFSHNQPQHF | TGTGCCAGTAGTATAGTTGGGACAGGGGGTTTATTTTCCCACAATCAGCCCCAGCATTTT
TRBJ1-2 | TRBV29-1 | NA | NA | CSVVTGTHGYTF | TGCAGCGTCGTCACAGGAACCCATGGCTACACCTTC
TRBJ1-5 | TRBV6-5 | NA | NA | CASSKNSNQPQHF | TGTGCCAGCAGCAAGAATAGCAATCAGCCCCAGCATTTT
TRBJ2-2 | TRBV19 | NA | once | CASSAQGYTGELFF | TGTGCCAGTAGTGCCCAGGGGTACACCGGGGAGCTGTTTTTT
TRBJ2-7 | TRBV9 | NA | NA | CASSVGAGYSYEQYF | TGTGCCAGCAGCGTAGGGGCAGGGTACTCCTACGAGCAGTACTTC
TRBJ1-1 | TRBV9 | NA | NA | CASSVGGRAEAFF | TGTGCCAGCAGCGTCGGGGGGAGGGCTGAAGCTTTCTTT
TRBJ1-1 | TRBV19 | TRBD1 | NA | CASNDRGPLNTEAFF | TGTGCCAGTAACGACAGGGGGCCGCTGAACACTGAAGCTTTCTTT
TRBJ1-2 | TRBV7-9 | TRBD1 | NA | CASSIRDSAGYTF | TGTGCCAGCAGCATCCGGGACAGCGCTGGCTACACCTTC
TRBJ2-3 | TRBV18 | NA | NA | CASSSQGNTQYF | TGTGCCAGCTCATCACAGGGAAATACGCAGTATTTT
TRBJ2-2 | TRBV19 | TRBD1 | NA | CASEGDRGTGELFF | TGTGCCAGTGAAGGGGACAGGGGGACCGGGGAGCTGTTTTTT
TRBJ1-2 | TRBV27 | NA | NA | CASSWEPGDPYGYTF | TGTGCCAGCAGTTGGGAGCCTGGGGATCCCTATGGCTACACCTTC
TRBJ1-1 | TRBV7-6 | NA | NA | CASSSRPRGPDTNTEAFF | TGTGCCAGCAGCTCTCGGCCCCGGGGACCCGATACGAACACTGAAGCTTTCTTT
TRBJ2-7 | TRBV27 | NA | NA | CASTHPWQGTYEQYF | TGTGCCAGCACTCATCCTTGGCAGGGAACCTACGAGCAGTACTTC
TRBJ2-3 | TRBV11-2 | TRBD1 | NA | CASSSGRTGEADTQYF | TGTGCCAGCAGCTCGGGGCGGACAGGGGAAGCAGATACGCAGTATTTT
TRBJ2-7 | TRBV5-1 | TRBD2 | NA | CASSFSSGGVYEQYF | TGCGCCAGCAGCTTTTCCAGCGGGGGCGTCTACGAGCAGTACTTC